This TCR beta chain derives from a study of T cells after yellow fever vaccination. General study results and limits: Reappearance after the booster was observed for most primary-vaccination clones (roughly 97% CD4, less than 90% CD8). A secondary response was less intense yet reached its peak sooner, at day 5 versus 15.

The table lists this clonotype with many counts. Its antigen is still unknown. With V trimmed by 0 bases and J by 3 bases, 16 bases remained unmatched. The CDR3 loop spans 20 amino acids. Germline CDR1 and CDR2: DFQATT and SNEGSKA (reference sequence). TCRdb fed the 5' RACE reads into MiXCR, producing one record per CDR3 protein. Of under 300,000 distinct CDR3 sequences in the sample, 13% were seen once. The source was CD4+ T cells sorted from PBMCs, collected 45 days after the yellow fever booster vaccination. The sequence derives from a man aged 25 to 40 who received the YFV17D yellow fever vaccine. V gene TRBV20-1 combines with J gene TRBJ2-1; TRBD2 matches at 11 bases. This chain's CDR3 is CSARDLLASGRSEGYNEQFF. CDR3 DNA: TGCAGTGCTAGAGATCTGTTGGCTAGCGGGAGGTCAGAAGGCTACAATGAGCAGTTCTTC.